This TCR beta chain was retrieved from a study of blood T cell repertoires in COVID-19. Overall study context: Material from acute and convalescent COVID-19 was sourced from the United States, Italy and Spain. The cDNA or gDNA used as material had been derived from T cells, B-cell-depleted T cells, or PBMCs.

Losses at the gene ends were 2 bases for V and 6 bases for J; bases not matched to a gene: 7. Germline CDR1 reads SGHTA; CDR2 reads FQGNSA. CDR3 length equals 15 residues. Using immunoSEQ multiplex PCR, the repertoire was profiled, and TCRdb retains in-frame clones only, with some absent. The sample lists around 300,000 clones; 86% were seen once. The chain combines TRBV7-2 with TRBJ1-5; 7 bases are shared with TRBD1. The sequenced sample was peripheral blood. The receptor's source is a woman aged 25-40 years with active or convalescent COVID-19. CDR3 loop: CASSLQGVGGQPQHF. The CDR3 region has the DNA TGTGCCAGCAGCTTACAGGGGGTAGGGGGTCAGCCCCAGCATTTT.